This TCR beta chain was profiled in a study of T cells in Graves' hyperthyroidism and ophthalmopathy. In the study overall: Upon initial diagnosis and before any treatment, peripheral blood was collected.

The CDR3 regions of TCR beta were amplified from RNA transcripts. Carried out on the TCR CDR3, a first-round RT-PCR used the HTBI primer set. TCRdb analysed the multiplex PCR reads with MiXCR anew, one entry per CDR3 protein. The sample holds roughly 280,000 distinct CDR3 sequences, about a sixth seen once. This clonotype was found a few times. Trimming left V 5 bases short and J 1 base short, with 14 bases between. The V gene's germline CDR1 is LNHDA and CDR2 SQIVND (reference sequence). This CDR3 spans 16 amino acids. Patients showing uncontrolled infection, other autoimmune disease, pregnancy or lactation were ineligible.

The sequencing sample was made of blood. This TCR derives from an older woman with Graves' ophthalmopathy. V gene TRBV19 combines with J gene TRBJ2-2; perhaps TRBD2 as D (6 bases). The CDR3 nucleotides read TGTGCCAGTAGTTCGGGACTCCGACAGAACACCGGGGAGCTGTTTTTT. Encoded protein: CASSSGLRQNTGELFF.